These T cell receptor beta chains were read from a single sample in a study of cytomegalovirus exposure and HLA in healthy donors. TCRdb keeps only in-frame clones here, not all; method: immunoSEQ multiplex PCR. Among some 200,000 clones listed, 70% to 80% were seen once. The sequencing sample was made of PBMCs. The source of these receptors is a man between 35 and 55 years old in good health and CMV-seronegative. Both conserved end residues are part of each CDR3. The order of the fields is D gene, J gene, clone size, V gene, CDR3 DNA, CDR3 protein. A D gene is named only where the DNA matches it firmly. Where a row states a size, it is once, few, many or the class of an expanded clone; other rows omit it.

D: -; J: TRBJ1-4; size: -; V: TRBV20-1; DNA: TGCAGCCCCCGCGGGGATGAAAAACTGTTTTTT; CDR3: CSPRGDEKLFF
D: TRBD1; J: TRBJ2-6; size: once; V: TRBV13; DNA: TGTGCCAGCAGCTCTCCCGGGACAGGGACGTTCTCACTGACTTTC; CDR3: CASSSPGTGTFSLTF
D: TRBD1; J: TRBJ1-2; size: -; V: TRBV13; DNA: TGTGCCAGCAGCACCAGGGGGGCTAAACACTATGGCTACACCTTC; CDR3: CASSTRGAKHYGYTF
D: -; J: TRBJ1-2; size: -; V: TRBV7-9; DNA: TGTGCCAGCAGCTTAGCCGGGCAACGGGGGGACTACACCTTC; CDR3: CASSLAGQRGDYTF
D: -; J: TRBJ1-2; size: -; V: TRBV18; DNA: TGTGCCAGCTCACCAGGGCAAGTTTATGGCTACACCTTC; CDR3: CASSPGQVYGYTF
D: -; J: TRBJ2-3; size: -; V: TRBV5-8; DNA: TGTGCCAGCGCCACGGGGAAGCGGGCAGATACGCAGTATTTT; CDR3: CASATGKRADTQYF
D: -; J: TRBJ1-4; size: -; V: TRBV2; DNA: TGTGCCAGCCTGTACAGGGCAACTAATGAAAAACTGTTTTTT; CDR3: CASLYRATNEKLFF
D: TRBD2; J: TRBJ2-1; size: once; V: TRBV27; DNA: TGTGCCAGCAGTTTGACTAGCGGGAGTTGGGTGGATGAGCAGTTCTTC; CDR3: CASSLTSGSWVDEQFF
D: -; J: TRBJ2-7; size: once; V: TRBV5-8; DNA: TGTGCCAGCCCCGCCGGGGTCTACGAGCAGTACTTC; CDR3: CASPAGVYEQYF
D: -; J: TRBJ1-1; size: few; V: TRBV29-1; DNA: TGCAGGGTCAGGGGTGGGAACACTGAAGCTTTCTTT; CDR3: CRVRGGNTEAFF
D: -; J: TRBJ2-1; size: -; V: TRBV11-3; DNA: TGTGCCAGCAGCTTAAGTACTGCTAACAATGAGCAGTTCTTC; CDR3: CASSLSTANNEQFF